These T cell receptor beta chains were read from a single sample in a study of cytotoxic CD8 clonotypes in ibrutinib-treated CLL. This table comes from immunoSEQ multiplex PCR, and its TCRdb copy is limited to in-frame clones, with some not included. The sample has 5,500 to 7,500 clones, around 79% seen once; the top ten hold approximately 5.2%. The specimen comprised PBMCs, sampled before ibrutinib treatment. The source is a human donor with chronic lymphocytic leukemia. The CDR3 runs from the conserved cysteine through the conserved F or W. Each record gives: V gene, CDR3 protein.

V: TRBV7-3
CDR3: CASSFTGDTQYF

V: TRBV7-2
CDR3: CASSGRREGGTQYF

V: TRBV4-3
CDR3: CASSRTDGLGTQYF

V: TRBV27
CDR3: CASSLSSGRVTDTQYF

V: TRBV2
CDR3: CASSEVRGTLNTEAFF

V: TRBV19
CDR3: CASSITSGRRDEQFF

V: TRBV19
CDR3: CASSSRNRGYGQETQYF

V: TRBV19
CDR3: CASSIYSEAFF

V: TRBV5-1
CDR3: CASSFRVNEQFF

V: TRBV18
CDR3: CASSPFGQDYTF

V: TRBV7-9
CDR3: CASRSENTEAFF

V: TRBV27
CDR3: CASSLYTADWYNSPLHF

V: TRBV19
CDR3: CASSPAAQETQYF

V: TRBV11-3
CDR3: CASLGQNTEAFF

V: TRBV2
CDR3: CASSVTGTVGNTGELFF

V: TRBV5-1
CDR3: CASSSTDRARNEQYF